The sequence of this TCR beta chain was determined in a study of cytomegalovirus exposure and HLA in healthy donors. Study background: Membership in the Caucasian-associated ancestry cluster was found for about four fifths of 350 to 450 genotyped donors.

Use of 60 Vbeta and 13 Jbeta primers characterized the PCR. The data were produced by immunoSEQ multiplex PCR, yet TCRdb's version contains in-frame clones alone and is incomplete. The repertoire holds 200,000 or so clones, 82% seen once, with around 6% in the top ten. The CDR3 extends over 15 amino acids. Trimming shortened V by 2 bases and J by 1 base, and 11 bases separated the two germline ends. Germline CDR1 LNHDA, CDR2 SQIVND (reference sequence). Healthy donors of bone marrow made up the group. The chain uses TRBV19 and TRBJ1-1; D ambiguous. The receptor comes from a woman aged 50 to 60 in good health and CMV-seropositive. The sequenced material came from PBMCs. CDR3 nucleotide sequence: TGTGCCAGTAGTATAATCCTGGCAGGGAACACTGAAGCTTTCTTT. It is translated as CASSIILAGNTEAFF.